The T cell receptor (beta chain) described here comes from a study of shared clonotypes between healthy human individuals. Background on the study: The study enrolled two women and a few men aged 18 to 49.

Replicate PCRs for sorted subsets used roughly 200 ng DNA; this equaled around 29,000 T cell genomes. Some clones are missing from TCRdb's copy, which holds only in-frame ones; the method was immunoSEQ multiplex PCR. This sample yields over a million clones, of which approximately 78% are seen a single time; approximately 0.5% belongs to the top ten. Notes on the study in general: On the whole, naive subsets had larger estimated richness than memory subsets had.

Investigators divided CD4+ cells into CD45RA+ naive and CD45RA-negative memory subsets. The CDR3 loop spans 15 amino acids. V was pared by 5 bases and J by 0 bases, with 14 bases between. The V gene's germline CDR1 is SGHRS and CDR2 YFSETQ. Regarding this clone: The target antigen is unknown.

The sample comprised memory CD4+ T cells from PBMCs. Subset given: CD45RA-negative fraction. This sequence was found in a man between 18 and 35 years old in good health. Some clones in this sample may be carry-over from other donors' samples. The chain couples TRBV5-1 to TRBJ1-1; D ambiguous. The CDR3 region is CASSRTGPLNTEAFF. DNA for the CDR3: TGCGCCAGCAGTAGGACGGGCCCGCTGAACACTGAAGCTTTCTTT.